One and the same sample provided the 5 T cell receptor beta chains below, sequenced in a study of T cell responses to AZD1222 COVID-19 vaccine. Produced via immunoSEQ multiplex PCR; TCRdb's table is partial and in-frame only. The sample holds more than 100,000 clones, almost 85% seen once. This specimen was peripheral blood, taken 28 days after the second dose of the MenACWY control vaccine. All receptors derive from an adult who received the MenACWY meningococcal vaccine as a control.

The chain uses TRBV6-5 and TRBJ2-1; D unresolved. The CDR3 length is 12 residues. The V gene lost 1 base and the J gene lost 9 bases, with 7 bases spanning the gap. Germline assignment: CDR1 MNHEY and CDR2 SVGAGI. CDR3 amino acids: CASSYFPGEQFF. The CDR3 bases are TGTGCCAGCAGTTACTTCCCTGGTGAGCAGTTCTTC.

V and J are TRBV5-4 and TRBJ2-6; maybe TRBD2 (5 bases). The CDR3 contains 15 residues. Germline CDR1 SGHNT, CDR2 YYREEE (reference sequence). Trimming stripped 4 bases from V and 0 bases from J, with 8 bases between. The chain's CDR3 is CASSPRGSGANVLTF. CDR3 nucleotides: TGTGCCAGCAGCCCACGGGGCTCTGGGGCCAACGTCCTGACTTTC.

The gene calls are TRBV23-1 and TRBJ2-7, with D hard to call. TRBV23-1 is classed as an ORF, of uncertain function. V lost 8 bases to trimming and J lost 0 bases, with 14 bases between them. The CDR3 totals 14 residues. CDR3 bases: TGCGCCAGCGGCTCACCAGGTATCTCCTACGAGCAGTACGTC. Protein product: CASGSPGISYEQYV.

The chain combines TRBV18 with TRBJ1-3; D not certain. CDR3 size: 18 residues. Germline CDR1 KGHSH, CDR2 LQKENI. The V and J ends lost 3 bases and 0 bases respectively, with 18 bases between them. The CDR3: CASSPMGSMTSSGNTIYF. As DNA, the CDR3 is TGTGCCAGCTCACCGATGGGCAGCATGACGAGCTCTGGAAACACCATATATTTT.

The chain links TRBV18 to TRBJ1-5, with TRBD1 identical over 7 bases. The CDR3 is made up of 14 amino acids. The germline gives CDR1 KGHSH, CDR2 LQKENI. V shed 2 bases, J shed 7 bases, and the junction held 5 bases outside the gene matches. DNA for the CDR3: TGTGCCAGCTCACCAGACAGGGCGAGACAGCCCCAGCATTTT. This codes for CASSPDRARQPQHF.